The subject of this entry is one T cell receptor beta chain. The read terminates 3 residues before the CDR3 end, so the remaining end is supplied by the germline J gene. This entry comes from a study of T cells in women clearing cervical HPV infection. Background on the study: Women with histologically confirmed HPV16-related CIN3 or worse, 2 with invasive cancer, served as cases. Controls were women whose single incident HPV16 infection cleared within 12 months without precancer or cancer.

After removal of 1 base from V and 3 bases from J, the junction contained 6 bases not matched to a gene. The CDR3 covers 16 residues. The V gene's germline CDR1 is SGHRS and CDR2 YFSETQ. HPV was found by MY09/MY11 PCR and dot-blot genotyping. Sequencing was performed with immunoSEQ multiplex PCR; in TCRdb, only in-frame clones are kept and a portion is missing. This repertoire includes around 30,000 clones. The clonotype was recovered from a woman aged 18-70 years with a cervical HPV16 infection that either progressed to CIN3+ or cleared (not recorded which). This chain connects TRBV5-1 to TRBJ2-2, with 7 bases lining up with TRBD1. The material sequenced was blood buffy coat. The sequenced part of the CDR3 DNA is TGCGCCAGCAGCTTGAACAGGGGCGGGTACACCGGGGAG. It is translated as CASSLNRGGYTGE. The complete CDR3 reads CASSLNRGGYTGELFF.